This T cell receptor beta chain was profiled in a study of identical twins. General study results and limits: Twin pairs had excess sharing that was weaker in beta out-of-frame sequences.

One entry per CDR3 protein results from TCRdb running MiXCR on the 5' RACE reads. Here the sample spans about 890,000 distinct CDR3 sequences, about 12% being singletons. Details on this clonotype: Its specificity is not known.

This same sample was also taken into another study, of yellow fever vaccine responses in identical twins.

The clonotype originates from a woman younger than 30 in good health. The sample taken for sequencing was PBMCs.

The CDR3 is CASSDTANSPLHF. The DNA of the CDR3 is TGTGCCAGCAGCGACACGGCTAATTCACCCCTCCACTTT. The chain couples TRBV12-3 or TRBV12-4 to TRBJ1-6; no clear D. The CDR3 is 13 amino acids. V was cut by 6 bases and J by 6 bases, with 9 bases left in between.